This T cell receptor (beta chain) appears in the sequencing data of a study of blood T cell repertoires in COVID-19. As for the study in general: COVID-19 samples from acute and convalescent phases originated in the United States, Italy and Spain. Sources were T cells, B-cell-depleted T cells, or PBMCs; the material itself was cDNA or gDNA.

How the authors handled the data: Reference gene primer amplification gave estimated nucleated cell counts. Assay used: immunoSEQ multiplex PCR; TCRdb lists only in-frame clones, some missing. D and trimming come from the DNA, and the V and J calls and clone size come from that table. The sample lists a few hundred thousand clones; around 87% were seen once. Trimming stripped 4 bases from V and 3 bases from J, with 16 bases between. Germline CDR1 SGHKS, CDR2 YYEKEE (reference sequence). CDR3 length: 16 residues. The rearrangement uses TRBV5-5 and TRBJ2-2; the D gene is possibly TRBD1 (6 bases). This TCR came from a man between 60 and 75 years old with acute or convalescent COVID-19. The sample was peripheral blood. Written as DNA, the CDR3 is TGTGCCAGCAGCGTTAAACAGGGTGTTGACACCGGGGAGCTGTTTTTT. Amino acid sequence: CASSVKQGVDTGELFF.